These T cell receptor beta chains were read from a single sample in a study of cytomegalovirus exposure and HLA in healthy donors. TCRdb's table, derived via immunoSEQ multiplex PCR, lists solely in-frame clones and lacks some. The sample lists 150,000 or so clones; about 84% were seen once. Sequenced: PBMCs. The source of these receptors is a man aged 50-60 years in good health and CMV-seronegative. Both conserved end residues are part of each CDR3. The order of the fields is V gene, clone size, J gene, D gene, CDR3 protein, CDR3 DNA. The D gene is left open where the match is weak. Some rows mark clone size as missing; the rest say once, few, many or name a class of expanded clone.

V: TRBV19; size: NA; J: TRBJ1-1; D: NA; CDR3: CASSEQGLTEAFF; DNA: TGTGCCAGTAGCGAACAGGGATTGACTGAAGCTTTCTTT
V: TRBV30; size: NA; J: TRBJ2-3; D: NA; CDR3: CAWSIPSPSTDTQYF; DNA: TGTGCCTGGAGTATCCCGAGCCCGAGCACAGATACGCAGTATTTT
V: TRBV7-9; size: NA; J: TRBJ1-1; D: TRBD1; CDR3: CASQEFDRVNTEAFF; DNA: TGTGCCAGTCAAGAATTCGACAGGGTGAACACTGAAGCTTTCTTT
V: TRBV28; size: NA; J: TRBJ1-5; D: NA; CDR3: CASSETAASYQPQHF; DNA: TGTGCCAGCAGTGAGACAGCTGCATCTTATCAGCCCCAGCATTTT
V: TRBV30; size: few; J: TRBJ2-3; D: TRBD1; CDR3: CAWSGGTGGTDTQYF; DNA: TGTGCCTGGAGTGGCGGGACAGGGGGAACAGATACGCAGTATTTT
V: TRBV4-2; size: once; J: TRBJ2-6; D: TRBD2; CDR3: CASSQGLAGSRSSGANVLTF; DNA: TGTGCCAGCAGCCAAGGACTAGCGGGGTCCCGGTCCTCTGGGGCCAACGTCCTGACTTTC
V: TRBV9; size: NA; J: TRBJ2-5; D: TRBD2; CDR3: CASSVAGGLRETQYF; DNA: TGTGCCAGCAGCGTTGCGGGGGGGCTCCGAGAGACCCAGTACTTC
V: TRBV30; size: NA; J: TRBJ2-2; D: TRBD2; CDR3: CAWSLGLAGRIGELFF; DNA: TGTGCCTGGAGTCTAGGACTAGCGGGAAGGATCGGGGAGCTGTTTTTT
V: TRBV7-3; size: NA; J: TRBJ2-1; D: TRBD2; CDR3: CASRGLAGDSYNGQFF; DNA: TGTGCCAGCAGGGGACTAGCGGGGGACTCCTACAATGGGCAGTTCTTC
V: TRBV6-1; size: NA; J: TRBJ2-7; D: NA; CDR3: CASVTWPYEQYF; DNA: TGTGCCAGCGTGACTTGGCCCTACGAGCAGTACTTC
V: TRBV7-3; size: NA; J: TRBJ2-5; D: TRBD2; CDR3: CASSLSGGGWETQYF; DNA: TGTGCCAGCAGTTTATCGGGGGGGGGCTGGGAGACCCAGTACTTC
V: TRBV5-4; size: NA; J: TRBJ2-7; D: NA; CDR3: CASSSEWTRNYEQYF; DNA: TGTGCCAGCAGCTCCGAATGGACACGTAACTACGAGCAGTACTTC
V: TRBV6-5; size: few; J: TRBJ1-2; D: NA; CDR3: CASSYSRGRERTF; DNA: TGTGCCAGCAGTTACTCTCGGGGCCGGGAGAGGACCTTC
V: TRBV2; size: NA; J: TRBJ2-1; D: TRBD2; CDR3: CASSVLAGPPNEQFF; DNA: TGTGCCAGCAGTGTTCTAGCGGGCCCCCCGAATGAGCAGTTCTTC
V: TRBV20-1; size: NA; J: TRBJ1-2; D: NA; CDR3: CSSYVKGYTF; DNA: TGCAGTTCCTACGTAAAGGGCTACACCTTC
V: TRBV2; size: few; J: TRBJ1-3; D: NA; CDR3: CASLYLSGGPSGNTIYF; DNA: TGTGCCAGTTTGTACCTATCGGGGGGCCCCTCTGGAAACACCATATATTTT
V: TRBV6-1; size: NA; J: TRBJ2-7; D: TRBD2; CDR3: CASSEFLGTSGRRSSYEQYF; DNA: TGTGCCAGCAGTGAGTTCTTGGGGACTAGCGGGAGGCGAAGCTCCTACGAGCAGTACTTC
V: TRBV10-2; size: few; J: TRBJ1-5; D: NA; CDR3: CASSEATQPQHF; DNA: TGCGCCAGCAGTGAGGCTACCCAGCCCCAGCATTTT
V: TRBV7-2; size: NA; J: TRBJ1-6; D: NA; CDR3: CASSPGYSGSPLHF; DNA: TGTGCCAGCAGCCCGGGATATTCCGGATCACCCCTCCACTTT
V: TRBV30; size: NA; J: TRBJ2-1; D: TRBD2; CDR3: CAWSGKGLAGFGQFF; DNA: TGTGCCTGGAGTGGTAAGGGACTAGCGGGGTTTGGGCAGTTCTTC
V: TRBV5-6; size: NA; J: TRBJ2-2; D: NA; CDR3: CASRYVSGLRGDTGELFF; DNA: TGTGCCAGCAGATACGTTTCTGGGCTCAGGGGAGACACCGGGGAGCTGTTTTTT
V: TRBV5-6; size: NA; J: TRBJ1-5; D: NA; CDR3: CASSFSSGVQPQHF; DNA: TGTGCCAGCAGCTTCTCGTCGGGAGTCCAGCCCCAGCATTTT
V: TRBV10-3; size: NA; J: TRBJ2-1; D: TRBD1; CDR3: CAISEFGQGRDYNEQFF; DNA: TGTGCCATCAGTGAGTTTGGACAGGGAAGGGACTACAATGAGCAGTTCTTC
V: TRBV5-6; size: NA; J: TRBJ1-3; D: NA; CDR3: CASSFFGTFSGNTIYF; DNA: TGTGCCAGCAGCTTTTTCGGTACTTTCTCTGGAAACACCATATATTTT
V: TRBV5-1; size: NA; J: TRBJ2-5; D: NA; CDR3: CASSPQETQYF; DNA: TGCGCCAGCAGCCCGCAAGAGACCCAGTACTTC
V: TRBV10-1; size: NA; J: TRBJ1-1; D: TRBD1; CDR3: CASMGQGATEAFF; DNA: TGCGCCAGCATGGGACAGGGGGCTACCGAAGCTTTCTTT
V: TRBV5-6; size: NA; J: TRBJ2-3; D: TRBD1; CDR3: CASSADRGTDTQYF; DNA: TGTGCCAGCAGCGCAGACAGGGGGACAGATACGCAGTATTTT
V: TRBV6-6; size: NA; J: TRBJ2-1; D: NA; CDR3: CASSLKRGNSYNEQFF; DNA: TGTGCCAGCAGTCTCAAAAGGGGGAACTCCTACAATGAGCAGTTCTTC
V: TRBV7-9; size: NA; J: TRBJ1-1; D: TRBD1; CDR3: CASSLRAGGRYTEAFF; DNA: TGTGCCAGCAGCTTACGGGCAGGGGGCCGGTACACTGAAGCTTTCTTT